The 27 T cell receptor beta chains below all came from one sample that was sequenced in a study of early T cells in non-severe SARS-CoV-2 infection. TCRdb called the 5' RACE reads again in MiXCR, with one record for every CDR3 protein. This sample yields tens of thousands of distinct CDR3 sequences, of which roughly an eighth are seen a single time; around 7% belongs to the top ten. Sequenced input: whole blood. These receptors were collected from an adult who was a healthcare worker with PCR-confirmed SARS-CoV-2 infection or an uninfected control (not recorded which).

This clonotype has a count of ten or more. The chain employs TRBV7-2 and TRBJ1-6, with 9 bases fitting TRBD1. The CDR3 totals 18 residues. Trimming removed 2 bases from V and 7 bases from J; junction bases left unmatched: 12. Germline-derived CDR1 and CDR2 are SGHTA and FQGNSA. The CDR3 region is CASSLQTQTGGWNSPLHF. The DNA of the CDR3 is TGTGCCAGCAGCTTACAAACTCAGACAGGGGGTTGGAATTCACCCCTCCACTTT.

In its sample, this clonotype was seen many times. The V call is TRBV18, the J call TRBJ1-1, with TRBD1 matching 7 bases. The V segment lost 1 base and the J segment 6 bases; nucleotides outside the gene matches: 8. The CDR3 consists of 15 residues. The germline V gene encodes CDR1 KGHSH and CDR2 LQKENI. CDR3 amino acids: CASSPRDSRVAEAFF. In DNA form, the CDR3 reads TGTGCCAGCTCACCACGGGACAGCAGAGTGGCTGAAGCTTTCTTT.

The chain links TRBV7-2 to TRBJ2-7; 8 bases line up with TRBD2. With V trimmed by 3 bases and J by 10 bases, 20 bases remained unmatched. The length of the CDR3 is 17 residues. CDR1 is SGHTA and CDR2 is FQGNSA in the germline V gene. The CDR3 loop is CASSLNPFEGAGARQYF. As DNA, the CDR3 is TGTGCCAGCAGCTTGAACCCCTTTGAAGGAGCGGGAGCGCGCCAGTACTTC.

V and J are TRBV4-1 and TRBJ2-1; D may be TRBD2 (6 bases). This CDR3 comprises 15 residues. Germline lookup yields CDR1 MGHRA and CDR2 YSYEKL. V shed 3 bases and J shed 0 bases, with 9 bases lying between them. The CDR3 sequence: CASSQRDCSYNEQFF. As DNA, the CDR3 is TGCGCCAGCAGCCAGAGGGACTGCTCCTACAATGAGCAGTTCTTC.

This clonotype was seen only a few times. The CDR3 sequence: CASSSQLQAYEQYF. CDR3 bases: TGCGCCAGCAGCTCGCAATTACAGGCCTACGAGCAGTACTTC. The chain employs TRBV5-1 and TRBJ2-7, with TRBD1 as a possible D gene (5 bases). The CDR3 has 14 amino acids. Germline CDR1 SGHRS, CDR2 YFSETQ. The V gene lost 3 bases and the J gene lost 2 bases, with 12 bases spanning the gap.

This clonotype was found a few times. The J gene is TRBJ1-1, the V gene TRBV11-2; tentatively, D is TRBD1 (6 bases). This CDR3 spans 14 amino acids. Trimming removed 4 bases from V and 4 bases from J, with 13 bases in between. Germline V gene sequence: CDR1 SGHAT, CDR2 FQNNGV. DNA for the CDR3: TGTGCCAGCAGCTGGGGATCGGGGGCCACTGAAGCTTTCTTT. Translated, it gives CASSWGSGATEAFF. Complete variable domain (other parts from reference TRBV11-2 and TRBJ1-1): EAGVAQSPRYKIIEKRQSVAFWCNPISGHATLYWYQQILGQGPKLLIQFQNNGVVDDSQLPKDRFSAERLKGVDSTLKIQPAKLEDSAVYLCASSWGSGATEAFFGQGTRLTVV.

This clonotype was picked up many times. This chain links TRBV27 with TRBJ2-3; no clear D. Germline CDR1 and CDR2: MNHEY and SMNVEV (reference sequence). The CDR3 length is 14 residues. V gave up 2 bases and J gave up 2 bases, with 8 bases separating them. CDR3 nucleotides: TGTGCCAGCAGTTTAACGGAGTCCACAGATACGCAGTATTTT. Protein sequence: CASSLTESTDTQYF.

This clonotype was counted only a few times. The V call is TRBV5-1, the J call TRBJ2-6; TRBD2 is a possible D gene (6 bases). The CDR3 totals 16 residues. Germline CDR1 and CDR2: SGHRS and YFSETQ. The V and J ends lost 4 bases and 4 bases respectively, with 15 bases between them. CDR3 loop: CASSPTRGPGANVLTF. The CDR3 nucleotides read TGCGCCAGCAGCCCTACGCGGGGCCCCGGGGCCAACGTCCTGACTTTC.

This clonotype was counted ten times or more. The genes are TRBV27 and TRBJ1-1; D is ambiguous. CDR3 length: 13 residues. V was trimmed by 5 bases and J by 5 bases, leaving 12 bases between them. Germline lookup yields CDR1 MNHEY and CDR2 SMNVEV (reference sequence). The CDR3 loop reads CASSITVGTEAFF. The CDR3, as DNA: TGTGCCAGCAGTATAACTGTGGGGACTGAAGCTTTCTTT.

This clonotype was observed a handful of times. The chain couples TRBV19 to TRBJ2-1, with 10 bases that match TRBD2. The CDR3 extends over 13 amino acids. Losses at the gene ends were 4 bases for V and 10 bases for J; bases not matched to a gene: 4. Germline lookup yields CDR1 LNHDA and CDR2 SQIVND (reference sequence). The CDR3 region is CASSTSGRSEQFF. DNA for the CDR3: TGTGCCAGTAGTACTAGCGGGAGATCCGAGCAGTTCTTC.

This clonotype was observed a few times. The V gene is TRBV18, the J gene TRBJ1-2; TRBD1 matches at 11 bases. V was pared by 6 bases and J by 4 bases, with 7 bases of the junction left unmatched. Looked up from germline, CDR1 is KGHSH and CDR2 is LQKENI. The CDR3 covers 15 residues. As DNA, the CDR3 is TGTGCCAGCTCTCCGGACAGGGGGCGCGGCTATGGCTACACCTTC. It specifies CASSPDRGRGYGYTF.

This clonotype was detected many times. The rearrangement links TRBV6-6 to TRBJ2-2, with D tentatively TRBD1 (5 bases). Trimming removed 5 bases from V and 7 bases from J, with 11 bases in between. This CDR3 is 13 amino acids long. CDR1 and CDR2 (germline): MNHNY, SVGAGI (reference sequence). The CDR3 DNA is TGTGCCAGCAGTCCCAGGGTCCGCGGGGAGCTGTTTTTT. Residues: CASSPRVRGELFF.

This clonotype was picked up a small number of times. The CDR3 DNA is TGTGCCAGCAGTTCATGGTCTAGCGGGAGTAATGAGCAGTACTTC. Translating gives CASSSWSSGSNEQYF. The genes are TRBV27 and TRBJ2-7; TRBD2 matches at 10 bases. The length of the CDR3 is 15 residues. V trimming: 4 bases; J trimming: 7 bases; junction bases outside the gene matches: 10. Germline lookup yields CDR1 MNHEY and CDR2 SMNVEV (reference sequence).

The rearrangement joins TRBV7-2 to TRBJ2-7, with D perhaps TRBD2 (7 bases). CDR1 SGHTA and CDR2 FQGNSA come from the germline V gene. V gave up 5 bases and J gave up 5 bases, with 16 bases separating them. The CDR3 has 14 residues. This chain's CDR3 is CASSPTRGRNEQYF. For the CDR3, the DNA is TGTGCCAGCAGCCCCACGCGGGGGCGCAACGAGCAGTACTTC.

This clonotype has just a few counts. This chain joins TRBV20-1 and TRBJ2-1; D is possibly TRBD2 (5 bases). V was trimmed by 3 bases and J by 0 bases, leaving 15 bases between them. The CDR3 runs to 16 residues. Germline V CDR1 and CDR2: DFQATT, SNEGSKA (reference sequence). Written as DNA, the CDR3 is TGCAGTGCTAGGGTCCGGAGCGGCAGCTCCTACAATGAGCAGTTCTTC. Protein product: CSARVRSGSSYNEQFF.

This clonotype has only a few counts. This chain uses TRBV5-1 with TRBJ2-7; D gene uncertain. Germline-derived CDR1 and CDR2 are SGHRS and YFSETQ. CDR3 length: 13 residues. V lost 2 bases to trimming and J lost 2 bases, with 8 bases between them. CDR3 in amino acids: CASSLNPTYEQYF. The CDR3 nucleotides read TGCGCCAGCAGCTTAAATCCAACCTACGAGCAGTACTTC.

CDR3 in DNA: TGTGCCAGCAGCTTAATTCCGGGCGGGATCTATGAGCAGTTCTTC. Amino acids: CASSLIPGGIYEQFF. The rearrangement joins TRBV7-2 to TRBJ2-1; TRBD2 is a possible D gene (6 bases). CDR3 length: 15 amino acids. Germline V CDR1 and CDR2: SGHTA, FQGNSA. Trimming took off 2 bases at V and 8 bases at J, with 16 bases between the two ends.

This clonotype was seen a handful of times. The rearrangement uses TRBV29-1 and TRBJ2-1; tentatively, D is TRBD2 (5 bases). There are 11 residues in the CDR3. Germline V gene data show CDR1 as SQVTM and CDR2 as ANQGSEA. The V end lost 6 bases, the J end lost 9 bases, and 12 bases lay between the germline ends. CDR3 DNA sequence: TGCAGCGTCATGCATCGGGGTGAGCAGTTCTTC. Translated: CSVMHRGEQFF.

This clonotype was seen only a few times. V and J are TRBV20-1 and TRBJ1-5, with D maybe TRBD1 (5 bases). The germline gives CDR1 DFQATT, CDR2 SNEGSKA (reference sequence). Deletions cut 3 bases from V and 7 bases from J, with 16 bases between. The CDR3 loop spans 14 amino acids. As DNA, the CDR3 is TGCAGTGCTAGGGAGGGGCCCCCCATACAGCCCCAGCATTTT. Its translation: CSAREGPPIQPQHF.

This clonotype was picked up a small number of times. The chain joins TRBV27 to TRBJ1-1; 9 positions match TRBD1. V shed 0 bases and J 4 bases; nucleotides not matched to a gene: 6. Germline V CDR1 and CDR2: MNHEY, SMNVEV (reference sequence). The CDR3 length is 16 residues. CDR3 protein: CASSLSGMDRGTEAFF. The CDR3 DNA is TGTGCCAGCAGTTTATCAGGCATGGACAGGGGCACTGAAGCTTTCTTT.

This clonotype was detected only a few times. The rearrangement links TRBV11-3 to TRBJ1-5, with 11 bases matching TRBD1. Germline lookup yields CDR1 SGHNT and CDR2 YENEEA. This CDR3 comprises 19 residues. Trimming at V came to 4 bases and at J to 6 bases, leaving 17 bases not matched to a gene. The CDR3 DNA sequence: TGTGCCAGCAGCTGCAGATCCCCCGAGGACAGGGGGCTGTTTCAGCCCCAGCATTTT. Its protein is CASSCRSPEDRGLFQPQHF.

This clonotype was found a few times. The chain couples TRBV7-9 to TRBJ1-4; TRBD1 matches 8 bases. CDR3 size: 16 residues. J gave up 7 bases and V 4 bases, and 11 bases lay outside the gene matches. CDR1 and CDR2 (germline): SEHNR, FQNEAQ (reference sequence). CDR3 protein: CASSSSGTGEGEKLFF. In DNA, the CDR3 is TGTGCCAGCAGCTCGTCCGGGACAGGAGAAGGTGAAAAACTGTTTTTT.

In this sample, this clonotype turned up many times. The chain employs TRBV6-2 or TRBV6-3 and TRBJ2-1; a weak D match, TRBD2 (5 bases). V lost 5 bases, J lost 9 bases, and 26 bases lay in between. The CDR3 extends over 17 amino acids. Germline V gives CDR1 MNHEY, CDR2 SVGEGT. The CDR3 bases are TGTGCCAGCAGTCCCTGGCCAAAGGGTCCTATACGGGGTGAGCAGTTCTTC. It translates to CASSPWPKGPIRGEQFF.

This chain uses TRBV5-4 with TRBJ2-3, with TRBD2 identical over 11 bases. This CDR3 has 15 amino acids. Per germline, CDR1 SGHNT and CDR2 YYREEE (reference sequence). V gave up 4 bases and J gave up 1 base; unmatched junction bases: 2. The CDR3 here is CASSAGLAGTDTQYF. CDR3 DNA: TGTGCCAGCAGCGCGGGACTAGCGGGCACAGATACGCAGTATTTT.

This clonotype was observed a few times. This chain connects TRBV29-1 to TRBJ1-4; D may be TRBD1 (6 bases). This CDR3 region has 14 residues. CDR1 and CDR2 (germline): SQVTM, ANQGSEA. Trimming left V 7 bases short and J 0 bases short, with 12 bases between. The CDR3 reads CSAGQPPTNEKLFF. CDR3 DNA sequence: TGCAGCGCTGGACAGCCTCCAACTAATGAAAAACTGTTTTTT.

This clonotype was observed a handful of times. The genes are TRBV20-1 and TRBJ2-7; 14 nucleotides agree with TRBD2. V dropped 6 bases and J dropped 2; count of bases not matched to a gene: 12. Germline V gene sequence: CDR1 DFQATT, CDR2 SNEGSKA (reference sequence). The CDR3 covers 17 residues. As DNA, the CDR3 is TGCAGTGCAGAACCGGGACTAGCGGGGGAAAGAACCTACGAGCAGTACTTC. As protein: CSAEPGLAGERTYEQYF.

This clonotype came up a few times. This chain joins TRBV6-2 or TRBV6-3 and TRBJ2-5; 9 nucleotides line up with TRBD1. CDR1 is MNHEY and CDR2 is SVGEGT in the germline V gene. The ends lost 6 bases at V and 5 bases at J; junction bases unmatched: 4. The CDR3 length is 13 residues. CDR3 coding DNA: TGTGCCAGCAGCACACAGGGGGCTGAGACCCAGTACTTC. Protein: CASSTQGAETQYF.